The rows below give T cell receptor beta chains drawn from one sample of a study of T-cell memory formation after mild COVID-19. Using its own MiXCR run on the 5' RACE reads, TCRdb lists one record per CDR3 protein. The data contain about 340,000 distinct CDR3 sequences, 10% to 15% of them singletons. The source material was PBMCs or a T cell subset sorted from them (not recorded which). These receptor sequences come from a young man who had mild COVID-19 (a few samples of this study predate the infection). Cell type and time point are not known. Each CDR3 is given with its conserved first and last residue. A D gene is named only where the DNA matches it firmly. Some rows have no size entry. The others give once, few or many, or a class for an expanded clone.

CDR3nt	CDR3aa	v_gene	len	d_gene	j_gene	abundance
TGTGCCAGCAGCTATGCTAGCGGGGGAGCAGGAGATACGCAGTATTTT	CASSYASGGAGDTQYF	TRBV7-3	16	TRBD2	TRBJ2-3	many
TGTGCCAGCAGCTTATCGCTAGCGGGGTCCTACAATGAGCAGTTCTTC	CASSLSLAGSYNEQFF	TRBV7-9	16	TRBD2	TRBJ2-1	many
TGCGCCAGCAGACCAACAACGGGGGGGCGGAAGACCCAGTACTTC	CASRPTTGGRKTQYF	TRBV10-2	15	TRBD2	TRBJ2-5	few
TGTGCCAGCAGCTTAGTCCGACGGAAGAACACTGAAGCTTTCTTT	CASSLVRRKNTEAFF	TRBV7-2	15	NA	TRBJ1-1	NA
TGCAGTGCTGCCGGGAGCGGGGAGACCCAGTACTTC	CSAAGSGETQYF	TRBV20-1	12	NA	TRBJ2-5	many
TGTGCCAGCAGCCCAGGGGGGCAGGGTAGTCAGCCCCAGCATTTT	CASSPGGQGSQPQHF	TRBV7-9	15	TRBD1	TRBJ1-5	NA
TGTGCCAGCAGTTCCAGTACCACCGGGGAGCTGTTTTTT	CASSSSTTGELFF	TRBV6-6	13	NA	TRBJ2-2	few
TGTGCCAGCAGCTTGTTGTGGTTACAGTCAGGCGGAGAGACCCAGTACTTC	CASSLLWLQSGGETQYF	TRBV5-5	17	NA	TRBJ2-5	many
TGCGCCAGCAGCCGTTCCTCAGGGGCGCGTGAAAAACTGTTTTTT	CASSRSSGAREKLFF	TRBV4-3	15	NA	TRBJ1-4	few
TGTGCCAGCTGTCTGGGGACAGGGCGATACAATGAGCAGTTCTTC	CASCLGTGRYNEQFF	TRBV19	15	TRBD1	TRBJ2-1	few
TGCGCCAGCAGCCAAGGGGGCAGGGGGTACTATGGCTACACCTTC	CASSQGGRGYYGYTF	TRBV3-1	15	TRBD1	TRBJ1-2	NA
TGTGCCAGCAGCGCGGGCCGGGACTTCGGTTCAGGCGAGCAGTTCTTC	CASSAGRDFGSGEQFF	TRBV5-6	16	NA	TRBJ2-1	NA
TGTGCCATCAGTGAAGGGACAGGGGGCTCGTCTTTCTTT	CAISEGTGGSSFF	TRBV10-3	13	TRBD1	TRBJ1-1	few
TGTGCCAGCAGCTTCCTCGGCGGGCGCGGGGGAGAGACCCAGTACTTC	CASSFLGGRGGETQYF	TRBV11-1	16	TRBD2	TRBJ2-5	once
TGTGCCAGCAGCTTACAGTTGAACACTGAAGCTTTCTTT	CASSLQLNTEAFF	TRBV7-8	13	NA	TRBJ1-1	many
TGTGCCACCCGAGGGGAACCTCTACTGGGGGCCAACGTCCTGACTTTC	CATRGEPLLGANVLTF	TRBV11-2	16	NA	TRBJ2-6	NA
TGTGCCAGCTCACCATTAGCCTCTGGGGCCAACGTCCTGACTTTC	CASSPLASGANVLTF	TRBV18	15	NA	TRBJ2-6	few
TGTGCCAGCAGTTCAGCAGAAGAGACCCAGTACTTC	CASSSAEETQYF	TRBV6-2/TRBV6-3	12	NA	TRBJ2-5	many
TGTGCCAGCAGCCGTCTCCCCGGTGGGTCCACTGAAGCTTTCTTT	CASSRLPGGSTEAFF	TRBV3-1	15	NA	TRBJ1-1	NA
TGTGCCAGCAGCTCCAGGACAGGGGCGAACACCGGGGAGCTGTTTTTT	CASSSRTGANTGELFF	TRBV7-2	16	TRBD1	TRBJ2-2	few
TGTGCCAGCAGCCGAGCGGGGGAGGCAGATACGCAGTATTTT	CASSRAGEADTQYF	TRBV6-2/TRBV6-3	14	TRBD2	TRBJ2-3	many
TGTGCCAGCAGCTTGGGACTAGCGGCTCACCCAGATACGCAGTATTTT	CASSLGLAAHPDTQYF	TRBV5-6	16	TRBD2	TRBJ2-3	NA
TGTGCCAGCAGCCTAGGGGGTTCGATCACTGAAGCTTTCTTT	CASSLGGSITEAFF	TRBV7-9	14	NA	TRBJ1-1	NA
TGTGCCAGCAGTTACTTGACTAGCGGGACTCAAGAGACCCAGTACTTC	CASSYLTSGTQETQYF	TRBV6-2/TRBV6-3	16	TRBD2	TRBJ2-5	NA
TGTGCCAGCAGTTCAACGTCAACTGGGGCCAACGTCCTGACTTTC	CASSSTSTGANVLTF	TRBV6-2/TRBV6-3	15	NA	TRBJ2-6	few
TGTGCCAGCAGCTTAGCGCCGGAGGGGTACTACAATGAGCAGTTCTTC	CASSLAPEGYYNEQFF	TRBV7-9	16	NA	TRBJ2-1	few
TGTGCCAGCAGCTTAATGCGGATTAGCACAGATACGCAGTATTTT	CASSLMRISTDTQYF	TRBV7-9	15	NA	TRBJ2-3	few